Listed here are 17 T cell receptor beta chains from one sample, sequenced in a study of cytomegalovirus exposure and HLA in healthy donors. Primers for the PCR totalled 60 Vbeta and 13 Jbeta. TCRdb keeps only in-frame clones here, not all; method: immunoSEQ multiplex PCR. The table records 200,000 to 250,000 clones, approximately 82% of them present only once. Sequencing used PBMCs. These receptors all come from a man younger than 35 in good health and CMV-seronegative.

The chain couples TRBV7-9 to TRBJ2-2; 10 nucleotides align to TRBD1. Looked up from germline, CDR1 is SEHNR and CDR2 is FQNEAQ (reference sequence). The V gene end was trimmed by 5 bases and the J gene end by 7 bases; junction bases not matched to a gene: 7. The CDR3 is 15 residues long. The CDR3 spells CASSGRGTGVGELFF. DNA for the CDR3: TGTGCCAGCAGCGGCCGTGGGACAGGGGTCGGGGAGCTGTTTTTT.

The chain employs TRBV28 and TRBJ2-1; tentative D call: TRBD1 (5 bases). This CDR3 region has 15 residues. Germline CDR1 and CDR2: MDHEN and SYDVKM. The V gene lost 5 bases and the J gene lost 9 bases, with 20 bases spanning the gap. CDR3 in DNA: TGTGCCAGCAGTCCCATGGGGCCCTACCCGGGTGAGCAGTTCTTC. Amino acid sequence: CASSPMGPYPGEQFF.

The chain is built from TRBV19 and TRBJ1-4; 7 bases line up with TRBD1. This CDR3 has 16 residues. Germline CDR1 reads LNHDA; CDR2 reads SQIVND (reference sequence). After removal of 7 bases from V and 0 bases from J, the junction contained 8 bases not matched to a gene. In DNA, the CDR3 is TGTGCCAGTAAATTGAAGACAGGGACAACTAATGAAAAACTGTTTTTT. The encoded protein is CASKLKTGTTNEKLFF.

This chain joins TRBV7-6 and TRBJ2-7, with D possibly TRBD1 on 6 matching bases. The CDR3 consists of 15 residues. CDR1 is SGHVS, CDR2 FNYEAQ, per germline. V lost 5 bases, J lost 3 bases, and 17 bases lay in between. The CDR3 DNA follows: TGTGCCAGCAGCCCCGCCGGTGGGACATACTACGAGCAGTACTTC. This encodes CASSPAGGTYYEQYF.

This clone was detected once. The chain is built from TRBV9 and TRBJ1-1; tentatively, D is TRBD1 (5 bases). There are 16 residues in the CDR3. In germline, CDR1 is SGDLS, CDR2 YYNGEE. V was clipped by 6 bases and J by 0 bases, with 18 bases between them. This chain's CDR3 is CASTPMEGDMNTEAFF. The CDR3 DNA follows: TGTGCCAGCACCCCAATGGAAGGGGATATGAACACTGAAGCTTTCTTT.

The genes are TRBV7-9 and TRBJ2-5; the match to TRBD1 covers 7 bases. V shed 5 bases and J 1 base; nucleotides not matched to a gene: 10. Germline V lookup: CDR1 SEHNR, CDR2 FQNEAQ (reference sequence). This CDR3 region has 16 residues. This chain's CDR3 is CASSLTGLLSQETQYF. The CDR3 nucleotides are TGTGCCAGCAGCCTGACAGGGCTGCTATCCCAAGAGACCCAGTACTTC. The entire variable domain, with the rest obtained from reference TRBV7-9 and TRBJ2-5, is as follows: DTGVSQNPRHKITKRGQNVTFRCDPISEHNRLYWYRQTLGQGPEFLTYFQNEAQLEKSRLLSDRFSAERPKGSFSTLEIQRTEQGDSAMYLCASSLTGLLSQETQYFGPGTRLLVL.

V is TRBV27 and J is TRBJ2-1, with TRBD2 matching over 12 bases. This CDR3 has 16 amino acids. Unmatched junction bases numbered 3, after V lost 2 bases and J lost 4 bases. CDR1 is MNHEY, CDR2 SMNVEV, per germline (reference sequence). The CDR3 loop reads CASSLIGTSGYNEQFF. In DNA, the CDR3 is TGTGCCAGCAGTTTAATTGGGACTAGCGGGTACAATGAGCAGTTCTTC.

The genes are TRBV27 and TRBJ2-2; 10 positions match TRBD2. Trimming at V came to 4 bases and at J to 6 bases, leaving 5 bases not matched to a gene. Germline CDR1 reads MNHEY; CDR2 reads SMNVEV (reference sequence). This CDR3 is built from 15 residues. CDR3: CASSWTSGPPGELFF. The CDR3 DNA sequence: TGTGCCAGCAGTTGGACTAGCGGTCCCCCCGGGGAGCTGTTTTTT.

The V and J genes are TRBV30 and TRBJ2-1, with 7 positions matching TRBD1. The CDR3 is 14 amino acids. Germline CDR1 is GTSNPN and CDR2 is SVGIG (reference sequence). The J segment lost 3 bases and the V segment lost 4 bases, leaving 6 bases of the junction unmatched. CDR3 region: CAWTRDSYYNEQFF. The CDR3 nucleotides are TGTGCCTGGACCCGGGACAGCTACTACAATGAGCAGTTCTTC.

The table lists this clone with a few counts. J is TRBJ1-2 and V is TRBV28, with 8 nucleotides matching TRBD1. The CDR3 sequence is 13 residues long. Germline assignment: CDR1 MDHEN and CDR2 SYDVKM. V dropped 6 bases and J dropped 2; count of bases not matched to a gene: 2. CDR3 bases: TGTGCCAGCAGCCAGGGGGCAAACTATGGCTACACCTTC. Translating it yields CASSQGANYGYTF.

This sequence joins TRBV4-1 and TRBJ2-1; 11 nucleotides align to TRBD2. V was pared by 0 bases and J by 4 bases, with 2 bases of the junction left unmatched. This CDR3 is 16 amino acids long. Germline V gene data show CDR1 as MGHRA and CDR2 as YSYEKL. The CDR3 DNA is TGCGCCAGCAGCCAAGATGGGACTAGCGGATACAATGAGCAGTTCTTC. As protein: CASSQDGTSGYNEQFF.

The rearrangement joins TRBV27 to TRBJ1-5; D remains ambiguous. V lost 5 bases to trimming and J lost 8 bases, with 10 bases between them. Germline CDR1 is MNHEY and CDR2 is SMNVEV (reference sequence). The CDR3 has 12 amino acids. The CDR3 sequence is CASSPLGEPQHF. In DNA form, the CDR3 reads TGTGCCAGCAGTCCCCTGGGCGAGCCCCAGCATTTT.

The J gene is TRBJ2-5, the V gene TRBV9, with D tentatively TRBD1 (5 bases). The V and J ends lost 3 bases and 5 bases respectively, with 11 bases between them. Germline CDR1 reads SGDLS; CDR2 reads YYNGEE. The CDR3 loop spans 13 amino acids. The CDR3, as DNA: TGTGCCAGCAGCGATGGGGCCGAGGAGACCCAGTACTTC. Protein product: CASSDGAEETQYF.

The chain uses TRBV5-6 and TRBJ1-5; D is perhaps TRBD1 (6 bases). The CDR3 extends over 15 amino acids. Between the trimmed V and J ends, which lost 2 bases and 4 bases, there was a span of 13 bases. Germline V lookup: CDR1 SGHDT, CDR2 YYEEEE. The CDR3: CASSLRQDGNQPQHF. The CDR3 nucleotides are TGTGCCAGCAGCTTACGACAGGATGGTAATCAGCCCCAGCATTTT.

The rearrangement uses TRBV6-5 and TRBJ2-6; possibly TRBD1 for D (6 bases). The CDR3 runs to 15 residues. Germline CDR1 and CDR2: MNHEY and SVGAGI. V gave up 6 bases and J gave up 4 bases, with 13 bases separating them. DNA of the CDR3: TGTGCCAGCAGGGAAACAGGGTCGGGGGCCAACGTCCTGACTTTC. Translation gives CASRETGSGANVLTF.

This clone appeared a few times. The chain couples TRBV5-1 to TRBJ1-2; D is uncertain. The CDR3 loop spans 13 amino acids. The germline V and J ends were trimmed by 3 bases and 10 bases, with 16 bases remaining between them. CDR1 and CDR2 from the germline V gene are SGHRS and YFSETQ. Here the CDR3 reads CASSSSISSLYTF. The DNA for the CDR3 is TGCGCCAGCAGCTCGTCTATTAGTTCCCTCTACACCTTC.

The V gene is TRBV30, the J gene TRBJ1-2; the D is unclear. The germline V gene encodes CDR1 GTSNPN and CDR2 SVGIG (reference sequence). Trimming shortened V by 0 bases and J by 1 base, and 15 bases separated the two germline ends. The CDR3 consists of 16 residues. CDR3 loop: CAWSVASGNGNYGYTF. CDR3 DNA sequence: TGTGCCTGGAGTGTAGCGAGCGGGAATGGTAACTATGGCTACACCTTC. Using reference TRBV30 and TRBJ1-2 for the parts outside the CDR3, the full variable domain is SQTIHQWPATLVQPVGSPLSLECTVEGTSNPNLYWYRQAAGRGLQLLFYSVGIGQISSEVPQNLSASRPQDRQFILSSKKLLLSDSGFYLCAWSVASGNGNYGYTFGSGTRLTVV.